This T cell receptor (beta chain) appears in the sequencing data of a study of spatial heterogeneity in lung cancer. Per germline, CDR1 MNHEY and CDR2 SVGAGI. Trimming took 8 bases from V and 0 from J; bases not matched to a gene: 6. CDR3 length: 16 residues. The time point denotes: sample taken at primary tumor resection. 72 TRACERx patients with early, untreated non-small cell lung cancer donated samples. Each TCR cDNA molecule carried a unique molecular identifier. TCRdb used MiXCR to reprocess the 5' RACE reads, holding one entry per CDR3 protein. The table lists around 5,100 distinct CDR3 sequences, about 5.3% of them singletons. This clonotype was counted between two and nine times. Its matching antigen is unknown. Study outcomes and limitations: Mutation counts in tumors were tracked by counts of expanded intratumoral alpha and beta TCRs. Tumor T-cell coverage was an estimated 7% or so for alpha and more than 11% for beta chains.

The sequence came from a male donor with early-stage non-small cell lung cancer. The V call is TRBV6-5, the J call TRBJ2-6; 8 nucleotides match TRBD1. Sequences were derived from lung tumor tissue, sampled at surgery. The CDR3 here is CASGRQGRSGANVLTF. CDR3 in DNA: TGTGCCAGCGGTCGACAGGGGCGCTCTGGGGCCAACGTCCTGACTTTC.